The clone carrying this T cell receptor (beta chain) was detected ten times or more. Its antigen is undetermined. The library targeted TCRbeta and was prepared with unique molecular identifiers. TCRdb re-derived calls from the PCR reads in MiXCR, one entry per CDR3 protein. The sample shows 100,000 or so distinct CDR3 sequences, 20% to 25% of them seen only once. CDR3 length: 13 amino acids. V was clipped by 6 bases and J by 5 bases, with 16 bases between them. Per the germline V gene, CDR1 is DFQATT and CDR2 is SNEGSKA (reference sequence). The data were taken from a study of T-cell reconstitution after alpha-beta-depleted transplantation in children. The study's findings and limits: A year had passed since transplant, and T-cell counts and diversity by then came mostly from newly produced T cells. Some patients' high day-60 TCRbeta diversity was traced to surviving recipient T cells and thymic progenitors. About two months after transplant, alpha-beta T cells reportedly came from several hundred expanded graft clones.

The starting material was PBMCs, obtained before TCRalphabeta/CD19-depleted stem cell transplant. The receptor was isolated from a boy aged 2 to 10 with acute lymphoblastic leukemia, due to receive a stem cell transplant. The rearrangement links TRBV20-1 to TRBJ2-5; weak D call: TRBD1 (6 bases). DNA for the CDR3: TGCAGTGCCGGCCAGGGGAAAGGGGAGACCCAGTACTTC. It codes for CSAGQGKGETQYF.